The 16 T cell receptor beta chains given below trace back to one sample, sequenced in a study of T cell responses to AZD1222 COVID-19 vaccine. This table comes from immunoSEQ multiplex PCR, and its TCRdb copy is limited to in-frame clones, with some not included. The sample includes nearly 100,000 clones, 88% seen only once; the top ten take about 2.5%. Source: peripheral blood, taken on day 0 of AZD1222 vaccination. The source of these receptors is an adult in good health.

The chain carries TRBV11-2 and TRBJ2-3; D remains unclear. The CDR3 runs to 15 residues. V lost 3 bases and J lost 0, with 10 bases in between. Per the germline V gene, CDR1 is SGHAT and CDR2 is FQNNGV. CDR3 in DNA: TGTGCCAGCAGCTTGGGCAGATCTAGCACAGATACGCAGTATTTT. It translates to CASSLGRSSTDTQYF.

The rearrangement joins TRBV3-1 (or the pseudogene TRBV3-2) to TRBJ2-7; 14 nucleotides agree with TRBD2. Germline lookup yields CDR1 LGHDT and CDR2 YNNKEL (reference sequence). The CDR3 is 16 residues long. The junction had 7 bases not matched to a gene; V was cut back by 3 bases and J by 6 bases. CDR3 sequence (DNA): TGTGCCAGCAGCCAGACTAGCGGGGGGGGGAACCGCGAGCAGTACTTC. Translating gives CASSQTSGGGNREQYF.

The chain has TRBV19 and TRBJ1-4, with D possibly being TRBD1 (5 bases). The CDR3 is 14 residues long. V was pared by 7 bases and J by 5 bases, with 14 bases between. Germline assignment: CDR1 LNHDA and CDR2 SQIVND (reference sequence). In nucleotides, the CDR3 is TGTGCCAGTACCAAAGACAGCTTCAATGAAAAACTGTTTTTT. It yields the protein CASTKDSFNEKLFF.

The J gene is TRBJ1-2, the V gene TRBV4-3; D may be TRBD1 (5 bases). The CDR3 is made up of 16 amino acids. V was pared by 0 bases and J by 0 bases, with 11 bases between. Germline loops: CDR1 LGHNA, CDR2 YSLEER. In DNA form, the CDR3 reads TGCGCCAGCAGCCAAGATTGGGGGGGAGCTAACTATGGCTACACCTTC. Encoded protein: CASSQDWGGANYGYTF.

The gene calls are TRBV11-2 and TRBJ2-7; the match to TRBD1 covers 9 bases. Germline V gives CDR1 SGHAT, CDR2 FQNNGV. Losses at the gene ends were 5 bases for V and 4 bases for J; bases not matched to a gene: 6. The CDR3 loop spans 14 amino acids. The CDR3 region is CASSIGQGPYEQYF. As DNA, the CDR3 is TGTGCCAGCAGCATCGGACAGGGGCCGTACGAGCAGTACTTC.

The chain couples TRBV14 to TRBJ2-4; possibly TRBD2 for D (5 bases). V shed 1 base and J shed 0 bases, with 10 bases lying between them. In germline, CDR1 is SGHDN, CDR2 FVKESK. The CDR3 sequence is 16 residues long. The CDR3 coding sequence is TGTGCCAGCAGCCAAGGTGCGGGTGTAGCCAAAAACATTCAGTACTTC. This encodes CASSQGAGVAKNIQYF.

The J gene is TRBJ1-2, the V gene TRBV11-2, with TRBD1 as a possible D gene (6 bases). The ends were cut back, 4 bases at V and 4 bases at J, with 10 bases in the middle. Germline V gene lookup returns CDR1 SGHAT and CDR2 FQNNGV. The CDR3 sequence is 13 residues long. This CDR3 is CASSSGVGYGYTF. CDR3 DNA: TGTGCCAGCAGCTCAGGGGTAGGCTATGGCTACACCTTC.

This rearrangement joins TRBV6-5 to TRBJ2-7; 8 bases align to TRBD1. The CDR3 sequence is 14 residues long. CDR1 MNHEY and CDR2 SVGAGI come from the germline V gene. The V and J ends lost 7 bases and 7 bases, in that order; junction bases with no gene match: 12. The CDR3 region is CASIRHRQGREQYF. In nucleotides, the CDR3 is TGTGCCAGCATCCGACACCGACAGGGGAGGGAGCAGTACTTC.

V is TRBV6-5 and J is TRBJ1-2; no firm D call. Germline V gene sequence: CDR1 MNHEY, CDR2 SVGAGI. Trimming took 5 bases from V and 2 from J, leaving 9 bases between them. This CDR3 has 13 residues. As DNA, the CDR3 is TGTGCCAGCAGTCGGGAACGGAACTATGGCTACACCTTC. Translation: CASSRERNYGYTF.

The chain combines TRBV7-8 with TRBJ2-7; possible D gene TRBD2, 6 bases. CDR3 length: 15 residues. The V gene lost 2 bases and the J gene lost 1 base, with 12 bases spanning the gap. Germline lookup yields CDR1 SGHVS and CDR2 FQNEAQ. The CDR3 is CASSLLRGLSYEQYF. CDR3 DNA sequence: TGTGCCAGCAGCTTACTGAGGGGACTGTCCTACGAGCAGTACTTC. Together with reference TRBV7-8 and TRBJ2-7, the CDR3 gives the full variable domain: GAGVSQSPRYKVAKRGQDVALRCDPISGHVSLFWYQQALGQGPEFLTYFQNEAQLDKSGLPSDRFFAERPEGSVSTLKIQRTQQEDSAVYLCASSLLRGLSYEQYFGPGTRLTVT.

The V and J genes are TRBV25-1 and TRBJ2-5; perhaps D is TRBD1 or TRBD2 (5 bases each). V was cut by 6 bases and J by 4 bases, with 12 bases left in between. Germline CDR1 and CDR2: MGHDK and SYGVNS. This CDR3 spans 13 amino acids. The CDR3 DNA is TGTGCCAGCAGCCGGGACGCGAGAGAGACCCAGTACTTC. This gives the protein CASSRDARETQYF. Full variable domain (missing parts from reference TRBV25-1 and TRBJ2-5): EADIYQTPRYLVIGTGKKITLECSQTMGHDKMYWYQQDPGMELHLIHYSYGVNSTEKGDLSSESTVSRIRTEHFPLTLESARPSHTSQYLCASSRDARETQYFGPGTRLLVL.

The V and J genes are TRBV15 and TRBJ2-3, with D perhaps assigned TRBD1 or TRBD2 (5 bases each). The CDR3 is made up of 17 amino acids. Germline V gene sequence: CDR1 LNHNV, CDR2 YYDKDF (reference sequence). Trimming took 1 base from V and 0 from J, leaving 14 bases between them. The CDR3 DNA sequence: TGTGCCACCAGCAGAGCCTGGGGGATAACTAGCACAGATACGCAGTATTTT. Translated: CATSRAWGITSTDTQYF. The full variable domain, rest sourced from reference TRBV15 and TRBJ2-3, is DAMVIQNPRYQVTQFGKPVTLSCSQTLNHNVMYWYQQKSSQAPKLLFHYYDKDFNNEADTPDNFQSRRPNTSFCFLDIRSPGLGDTAMYLCATSRAWGITSTDTQYFGPGTRLTVL.

V is TRBV19 and J is TRBJ1-2, with D tentatively TRBD1 (5 bases). V gave up 3 bases and J gave up 3 bases, with 11 bases separating them. This CDR3 is 14 amino acids long. Germline CDR1 is LNHDA and CDR2 is SQIVND (reference sequence). The CDR3 DNA follows: TGTGCCAGTAGTATCCAGGGTACCGACTATGGCTACACCTTC. This encodes CASSIQGTDYGYTF.

The chain couples TRBV4-3 to TRBJ2-3; D perhaps matches TRBD1 (6 bases). This CDR3 region has 14 residues. V shed 1 base and J shed 2 bases, with 7 bases lying between them. The germline gives CDR1 LGHNA, CDR2 YSLEER. The CDR3 loop reads CASSQGTDTDTQYF. The DNA of the CDR3 is TGCGCCAGCAGCCAAGGGACAGACACAGATACGCAGTATTTT.

This clone has just one count. The rearrangement links TRBV6-5 to TRBJ2-1; no definite D call. Germline CDR1 is MNHEY and CDR2 is SVGAGI. The CDR3 totals 15 residues. The V end lost 7 bases, the J end lost 2 bases, and 15 bases lay between the germline ends. The CDR3 region is CASIQPAAAYNEQFF. The DNA of the CDR3 is TGTGCCAGCATCCAGCCCGCCGCCGCCTACAATGAGCAGTTCTTC.

This clone was counted once. The V call is TRBV4-3, the J call TRBJ2-7; 10 positions agree with TRBD1. The CDR3 loop spans 18 amino acids. From germline, CDR1 is LGHNA and CDR2 YSLEER. The junction had 18 bases not matched to a gene; V was cut back by 4 bases and J by 6 bases. This CDR3 is CASSRTFTGQGRSSEQYF. Written as DNA, the CDR3 is TGCGCCAGCAGCCGGACCTTTACGGGACAGGGGCGATCGTCCGAGCAGTACTTC.